A selection of T cell receptor beta chains follows, all from one sample in a study of fetal regulatory T cell absence and autoimmunity. Sequencing used immunoSEQ multiplex PCR; TCRdb keeps in-frame clones, though not all of them. The table has more than 90,000 clones, 72% seen once; the top ten hold roughly 2%. The sample consisted of pancreas tissue. The receptors stem from a male donor with IPEX syndrome. CDR3s include the opening cysteine and the closing phenylalanine or tryptophan. Fields, in order: D gene, clone size, J gene, V gene, CDR3 DNA, CDR3 protein. D genes are given only for firm matches. Expanded clones get a size class; other rows say once, few or many, or leave the size out.

d_gene: TRBD1
abundance: NA
j_gene: TRBJ2-2
v_gene: TRBV7-9
CDR3nt: TGTGCCACCTCAGCGACGTCAGGGGGCTCACCTTTCTACACCGGGGAGCTGTTTTTT
CDR3aa: CATSATSGGSPFYTGELFF

d_gene: NA
abundance: NA
j_gene: TRBJ2-7
v_gene: TRBV11-2
CDR3nt: TGTGCCAGCAGCCTGGGGGAAGTGGGCTCCTACGAGCAGTACTTC
CDR3aa: CASSLGEVGSYEQYF

d_gene: NA
abundance: once
j_gene: TRBJ2-1
v_gene: TRBV7-6
CDR3nt: TGTGCCAGCAGCTTGAGGATCAATGAGCAGTTCTTC
CDR3aa: CASSLRINEQFF

d_gene: TRBD1
abundance: NA
j_gene: TRBJ2-1
v_gene: TRBV7-2
CDR3nt: TGTGCCAGCAGCTTAACAGGGGGCAGTGAGCAGTTCTTC
CDR3aa: CASSLTGGSEQFF

d_gene: NA
abundance: NA
j_gene: TRBJ1-1
v_gene: TRBV6-1
CDR3nt: TGTGCCAGCAATACTCTCAGGGGCCCGAACACTGAAGCTTTCTTT
CDR3aa: CASNTLRGPNTEAFF

d_gene: NA
abundance: NA
j_gene: TRBJ2-6
v_gene: TRBV9
CDR3nt: TGTGCCAGCAGCGTAGGGACTGGGGCCAACGTCCTGACTTTC
CDR3aa: CASSVGTGANVLTF

d_gene: NA
abundance: NA
j_gene: TRBJ1-1
v_gene: TRBV29-1
CDR3nt: TGCAGCGTTGAAGACAGGGTCACTGAAGCTTTCTTT
CDR3aa: CSVEDRVTEAFF

d_gene: TRBD2
abundance: NA
j_gene: TRBJ2-3
v_gene: TRBV5-5
CDR3nt: TGTGCCAGCAGCCGGGGGGGTTACACAGATACGCAGTATTTT
CDR3aa: CASSRGGYTDTQYF

d_gene: NA
abundance: NA
j_gene: TRBJ2-6
v_gene: TRBV4-1
CDR3nt: TGCGCCAGCAGCCAAGGGGTTGGGGCCAACGTCCTGACTTTC
CDR3aa: CASSQGVGANVLTF

d_gene: NA
abundance: NA
j_gene: TRBJ1-3
v_gene: TRBV6-5
CDR3nt: TGTGCCAGCAGCCCGGGACAAGGCTCTGGAAACACCATATATTTT
CDR3aa: CASSPGQGSGNTIYF

d_gene: TRBD2
abundance: NA
j_gene: TRBJ2-1
v_gene: TRBV5-4
CDR3nt: TGTGCCAGCAGCGGGACTAGCGGGACGACCTACAATGAGCAGTTCTTC
CDR3aa: CASSGTSGTTYNEQFF

d_gene: NA
abundance: NA
j_gene: TRBJ1-1
v_gene: TRBV7-9
CDR3nt: TGTGCCAGCAGCTGGGGACGCCCCACTGAAGCTTTCTTT
CDR3aa: CASSWGRPTEAFF

d_gene: NA
abundance: few
j_gene: TRBJ2-7
v_gene: TRBV7-5
CDR3nt: TGTGTCAGAAGCAAGACAGGGAACGAGCAGTACTTC
CDR3aa: CVRSKTGNEQYF

d_gene: NA
abundance: NA
j_gene: TRBJ1-1
v_gene: TRBV30
CDR3nt: TGTGCCTGGAGGGGGCTCCCCTACACTGAAGCTTTCTTT
CDR3aa: CAWRGLPYTEAFF

d_gene: TRBD2
abundance: NA
j_gene: TRBJ2-7
v_gene: TRBV2
CDR3nt: TGTGCCAGCAGGGCCGATCTAGCGGGAGTTCCCCTTCTTGACGAGCAGTACTTC
CDR3aa: CASRADLAGVPLLDEQYF

d_gene: NA
abundance: few
j_gene: TRBJ2-7
v_gene: TRBV20-1
CDR3nt: TGCAGTGCTAGCACTTTCTACGAGCAGTACTTC
CDR3aa: CSASTFYEQYF

d_gene: TRBD1
abundance: NA
j_gene: TRBJ1-3
v_gene: TRBV4-1
CDR3nt: TGCGCCAGCAGCCAAACAGGGGGGTCTGGAAACACCATATATTTT
CDR3aa: CASSQTGGSGNTIYF

d_gene: TRBD2
abundance: NA
j_gene: TRBJ2-3
v_gene: TRBV6-5
CDR3nt: TGTGCCAGCAGTTACTCAACTAGCGGGGACACAGATACGCAGTATTTT
CDR3aa: CASSYSTSGDTDTQYF

d_gene: TRBD1
abundance: NA
j_gene: TRBJ2-7
v_gene: TRBV5-1
CDR3nt: TGCGCCAGCAGCCGGGACAGGGACCGAGTCTACGAGCAGTACTTC
CDR3aa: CASSRDRDRVYEQYF

d_gene: NA
abundance: NA
j_gene: TRBJ2-5
v_gene: TRBV9
CDR3nt: TGTGCCAGCAGCGTAGACGCAGGGGGAGGAGAGACCCAGTACTTC
CDR3aa: CASSVDAGGGETQYF

d_gene: NA
abundance: NA
j_gene: TRBJ1-1
v_gene: TRBV11-3
CDR3nt: TGTGCCAGCAGCCTGTCGGACGTAGAAGCTTTCTTT
CDR3aa: CASSLSDVEAFF

d_gene: TRBD1
abundance: NA
j_gene: TRBJ2-2
v_gene: TRBV5-1
CDR3nt: TGCGCCAGCAGCTTGGTTGTGACAGGGGTCCCTGGGGAGCTGTTTTTT
CDR3aa: CASSLVVTGVPGELFF

d_gene: TRBD1
abundance: NA
j_gene: TRBJ1-1
v_gene: TRBV15
CDR3nt: TGTGCCACCAGCGGACGCCCCTACAGGGGCGGGGATAAAGCTTTCTTT
CDR3aa: CATSGRPYRGGDKAFF

d_gene: NA
abundance: few
j_gene: TRBJ2-7
v_gene: TRBV5-4
CDR3nt: TGTGCCAGCAGCTTGGCGGGGATCTACGAGCAGTACTTC
CDR3aa: CASSLAGIYEQYF

d_gene: NA
abundance: NA
j_gene: TRBJ1-6
v_gene: TRBV21-1
CDR3nt: TGTGCCAGCACCCACCCGGAAACTGATTCACCCCTCCACTTT
CDR3aa: CASTHPETDSPLHF

d_gene: TRBD1
abundance: NA
j_gene: TRBJ1-5
v_gene: TRBV6-5
CDR3nt: TGTGCCAGCAGTTTGGGACAGGCCAATCAGCCCCAGCATTTT
CDR3aa: CASSLGQANQPQHF

d_gene: TRBD2
abundance: NA
j_gene: TRBJ2-7
v_gene: TRBV5-1
CDR3nt: TGCGCCAGCAGACTAGCGGGGACCTACGAGCAGTACTTC
CDR3aa: CASRLAGTYEQYF

d_gene: TRBD1
abundance: NA
j_gene: TRBJ1-1
v_gene: TRBV4-1
CDR3nt: TGCGCCAGCAGCCGGTACAGGGGGAGGGGTGAAGCTTTCTTT
CDR3aa: CASSRYRGRGEAFF

d_gene: TRBD2
abundance: NA
j_gene: TRBJ2-7
v_gene: TRBV27
CDR3nt: TGTGCCAGCAGTTTGGGACTAGGAATCTACGAGCAGTACTTC
CDR3aa: CASSLGLGIYEQYF

d_gene: NA
abundance: once
j_gene: TRBJ2-1
v_gene: TRBV5-1
CDR3nt: TGCGCCAGCAGACCCAGCTCCTACAATGAGCAGTTCTTC
CDR3aa: CASRPSSYNEQFF

d_gene: NA
abundance: NA
j_gene: TRBJ2-1
v_gene: TRBV6-1
CDR3nt: TGTGCCAGCAGTGAACTGGCTAGCTCTTACAATGAGCAGTTCTTC
CDR3aa: CASSELASSYNEQFF

d_gene: TRBD2
abundance: once
j_gene: TRBJ2-5
v_gene: TRBV4-1
CDR3nt: TGCGCCAGCAGCCAAGATCCCGGACTAGCGGGACAGGAGACCCAGTACTTC
CDR3aa: CASSQDPGLAGQETQYF

d_gene: NA
abundance: NA
j_gene: TRBJ1-4
v_gene: TRBV6-4
CDR3nt: TGTGCCAGCAGTGACCATAAGGCTGGAACACTGTTTTTT
CDR3aa: CASSDHKAGTLFF

d_gene: NA
abundance: NA
j_gene: TRBJ1-2
v_gene: TRBV6-6
CDR3nt: TGTGCCAGCAGTTACCCTTCAGGGATCCCCTATGGCTACACCTTC
CDR3aa: CASSYPSGIPYGYTF

d_gene: NA
abundance: NA
j_gene: TRBJ2-2
v_gene: TRBV9
CDR3nt: TGTGCCAGCAGCGTAGGCTCTCAGGGGGGCACCGGGGAGCTGTTTTTT
CDR3aa: CASSVGSQGGTGELFF

d_gene: NA
abundance: NA
j_gene: TRBJ2-5
v_gene: TRBV21-1
CDR3nt: TGTGCCAGCAGCAAGCTAGCGGGAGGGCAAGAGACCCAGTACTTC
CDR3aa: CASSKLAGGQETQYF

d_gene: NA
abundance: NA
j_gene: TRBJ2-1
v_gene: TRBV11-1
CDR3nt: TGTGCCAGCAGCCCTTGGGTTCGCCATTACAATGAGCAGTTCTTC
CDR3aa: CASSPWVRHYNEQFF

d_gene: NA
abundance: NA
j_gene: TRBJ2-1
v_gene: TRBV11-3
CDR3nt: TGTGCCAGCAGCCAGACCGGGACAACTCTTGAGCAGTTCTTC
CDR3aa: CASSQTGTTLEQFF

d_gene: TRBD2
abundance: NA
j_gene: TRBJ2-1
v_gene: TRBV9
CDR3nt: TGTGCCAGCAGCGTAGGAGCGGGGCGTATTTACAATGAGCAATTCTTC
CDR3aa: CASSVGAGRIYNEQFF

d_gene: NA
abundance: NA
j_gene: TRBJ2-7
v_gene: TRBV7-2
CDR3nt: TGTGCCAGCAGCTTCCTGGGGGAGCAGTACTTC
CDR3aa: CASSFLGEQYF

d_gene: NA
abundance: NA
j_gene: TRBJ1-6
v_gene: TRBV10-3
CDR3nt: TGTGCCATCAGCCTAGTAAAAGGGAGGAATTCACCCCTCCACTTT
CDR3aa: CAISLVKGRNSPLHF

d_gene: TRBD2
abundance: few
j_gene: TRBJ2-7
v_gene: TRBV10-3
CDR3nt: TGTGCCATCAGTGAGTCTGGGCTAGCGGGGGGGCCCTACGAGCAGTACTTC
CDR3aa: CAISESGLAGGPYEQYF

d_gene: NA
abundance: NA
j_gene: TRBJ2-1
v_gene: TRBV6-7
CDR3nt: TGTGCCAGCAGCATACTAGTTTACAATGAGCAGTTCTTC
CDR3aa: CASSILVYNEQFF

d_gene: NA
abundance: NA
j_gene: TRBJ2-7
v_gene: TRBV7-9
CDR3nt: TGTGCCAGCAGCCATCCCAGGAGCGGCCCGAGCTCCTACGAGCAGTACTTC
CDR3aa: CASSHPRSGPSSYEQYF

d_gene: NA
abundance: few
j_gene: TRBJ1-5
v_gene: TRBV19
CDR3nt: TGTGCCAGTAGTAGAGGGACCGTCGGCAATCAGCCCCAGCATTTT
CDR3aa: CASSRGTVGNQPQHF

d_gene: NA
abundance: NA
j_gene: TRBJ2-4
v_gene: TRBV10-3
CDR3nt: TGTGCCATCAGCGATATACAGGGAAGAGTGGCCAAAAACATTCAGTACTTC
CDR3aa: CAISDIQGRVAKNIQYF

d_gene: TRBD2
abundance: NA
j_gene: TRBJ2-2
v_gene: TRBV6-6
CDR3nt: TGTGCCAGCAGTAAGACTAGCGTTTCGTCCGGGGAGCTGTTTTTT
CDR3aa: CASSKTSVSSGELFF